This is a list of T cell receptor beta chains from one sample in a study of control samples from healthy donors and cancer patients. Produced via immunoSEQ multiplex PCR; TCRdb's table is partial and in-frame only. Among approximately 150,000 clones, around 94% were seen once, and the ten largest hold about 1.5%. Sequenced input: blood. All receptors come from a woman aged 18-29 years in good health. CDR3s include the opening cysteine and the closing phenylalanine or tryptophan. The order of the fields is V gene, J gene, clone size, D gene, CDR3 DNA, CDR3 protein. A D gene is named only where the DNA matches it firmly. A row's size may be missing; if present it is once, few, many or a size class.

>TRBV5-6|TRBJ1-2|-|-
TGTGCCAGCAGCATTGACGTAAACTATGGCTACACCTTC
CASSIDVNYGYTF
>TRBV3-1/TRBV3-2|TRBJ2-5|-|TRBD2
TGTGCCAGCAGCCAATGGGCGGGAGTGGGTGAAGAGACCCAGTACTTC
CASSQWAGVGEETQYF
>TRBV7-2|TRBJ2-5|-|-
TGTGCCAGCAGCTTAGACTGGGAGACCCAGTACTTC
CASSLDWETQYF
>TRBV10-3|TRBJ2-5|-|TRBD1
TGTGCCATCAGTGACTCAGGGGGTAGTGAGACCCAGTACTTC
CAISDSGGSETQYF
>TRBV5-6|TRBJ1-3|-|-
TGTGCCAGCAGCCAATTGGATAAGAGGAACACCATATATTTT
CASSQLDKRNTIYF
>TRBV2|TRBJ1-3|-|-
TGTGCCAGCAGCTGGGACGTTACATCTGGAAACACCATATATTTT
CASSWDVTSGNTIYF
>TRBV28|TRBJ2-1|once|-
TGTGCCAGCAGTAAATACACAGAGAGTTCCTACAATGAGCAGTTCTTC
CASSKYTESSYNEQFF
>TRBV6-2/TRBV6-3|TRBJ2-4|-|-
TGTGCCAGCAGTTACGCGGAAAACATTCAGTACTTC
CASSYAENIQYF
>TRBV5-1|TRBJ2-5|-|-
TGCGCCAGCAGCTTAGGGAGGGAGACCCAGTACTTC
CASSLGRETQYF
>TRBV7-2|TRBJ1-1|-|TRBD1
TGTGCCAGCAGCTTGACAGGGAGGAACACTGAAGCTTTCTTT
CASSLTGRNTEAFF
>TRBV4-1|TRBJ2-3|-|TRBD1
TGCGCCAGCAGCCAAGAAAAGATGGGGGACAGGGTAGTCGATACGCAGTATTTT
CASSQEKMGDRVVDTQYF
>TRBV5-6|TRBJ2-2|-|TRBD1
TGTGCCAGCAGCTTGGGGCGGTTCGAGACAGGGACCGGGGAGCTGTTTTTT
CASSLGRFETGTGELFF
>TRBV5-1|TRBJ2-2|-|TRBD2
TGCGCCAGCAGCTTAGGACTAGCGGGGACCGGGGAGCTGTTTTTT
CASSLGLAGTGELFF
>TRBV9|TRBJ1-6|-|TRBD1
TGTGCCAGCAGCGCAAAGGGGGGGACAGGGGATACACCCCTCCACTTT
CASSAKGGTGDTPLHF
>TRBV7-9|TRBJ1-2|few|-
TGTGCCAGCAATATGTTAGGGCGGCTCTATGGCTACACCTTC
CASNMLGRLYGYTF
>TRBV4-1|TRBJ2-3|-|TRBD2
TGCGCCAGCAGCCAAGTCCTAGCGGCCTCTAGCACAGATACGCAGTATTTT
CASSQVLAASSTDTQYF